Here is one T cell receptor (beta chain) with its context. Its antigen remains unidentified. The record originates from a study of cytomegalovirus exposure and HLA in healthy donors. Study-wide findings and caveats: Analysis performed later showed TCR beta chains linked to HLA being more clonally expanded than equally common others. A later analysis associated 16,951 TCR beta sequences with HLA alleles at a 0.05 false discovery rate. Accurate predictions that matched the HLA-A and HLA-B alleles of most subjects were reportedly made from TCR beta sequences.

The PCR made use of 60 Vbeta and 13 Jbeta primers. Only in-frame clones appear in the TCRdb table, and some are missing; sequencing was by immunoSEQ multiplex PCR. This table holds around 170,000 clones, approximately 80% found once. Trimming took 4 bases from V and 4 from J, leaving 8 bases between them. The V gene's germline CDR1 is MRHNA and CDR2 SNTAGT. The CDR3 totals 13 residues. This receptor was obtained from a woman in her 40s in good health and CMV-seropositive. The chain has TRBV6-4 and TRBJ1-5; D not resolved. Source material: PBMCs. The CDR3 loop is CASSVEENQPQHF. As DNA, the CDR3 is TGTGCCAGCAGTGTCGAGGAGAATCAGCCCCAGCATTTT.